These 15 T cell receptor beta chains were all obtained from the same sample, sequenced in a study of T cells in Graves' hyperthyroidism and ophthalmopathy. The CDR3 regions of TCR beta were amplified from RNA transcripts. HTBI primers were the set used in a first-round RT-PCR of the TCR CDR3. TCRdb independently ran MiXCR on the multiplex PCR reads; one entry per CDR3 protein. The repertoire includes 530,000 or so distinct CDR3 sequences, roughly 15% of them detected once, and 15% to 20% sits in the top ten. Sequenced sample: blood. These receptors all come from a woman under 30 with Graves' ophthalmopathy.

This chain joins TRBV7-6 and TRBJ2-3; maybe TRBD1 (5 bases). The V gene's germline CDR1 is SGHVS and CDR2 FNYEAQ. Trimming pared 1 base from V and 6 bases from J, leaving 14 bases between. CDR3 size: 15 residues. The CDR3 DNA sequence: TGTGCCAGCAGCTTAGGGGCTGGGGCATCTGATACGCAGTATTTT. It codes for CASSLGAGASDTQYF.

In the case of this clonotype: A much larger clone differs by one base, so this may be a read error. The chain couples TRBV18 to TRBJ1-1; possibly TRBD1 for D (5 bases). The CDR3 contains 15 residues. Germline assignment: CDR1 KGHSH and CDR2 LQKENI. The CDR3: CASSPGGARNAEAFF. The CDR3 DNA is TGTGCCAGCTCACCGGGAGGGGCCAGGAACGCTGAAGCTTTCTTT. Supplemented by reference TRBV18 and TRBJ1-1, the full variable domain reads NAGVMQNPRHLVRRRGQEARLRCSPMKGHSHVYWYRQLPEEGLKFMVYLQKENIIDESGMPKERFSAEFPKEGPSILRIQQVVRGDSAAYFCASSPGGARNAEAFFGQGTRLTVV.

This clonotype was seen at least ten times. This chain joins TRBV29-1 and TRBJ1-1; D gene ambiguous. CDR3 length: 14 amino acids. Trimming removed 6 bases from V and 7 bases from J, with 21 bases in between. Germline V gene data show CDR1 as SQVTM and CDR2 as ANQGSEA. The CDR3 sequence: CSVGMGSPPSEAFF. The CDR3 region has the DNA TGCAGCGTCGGGATGGGGAGCCCGCCGAGTGAAGCTTTCTTT.

This clonotype has at least ten counts. The V and J genes are TRBV11-3 and TRBJ2-5; 13 bases align to TRBD2. CDR1 is SGHNT, CDR2 YENEEA, per germline. V was pared by 5 bases and J by 5 bases, with 5 bases of the junction left unmatched. The CDR3 is 15 residues long. As DNA, the CDR3 is TGTGCCAGCAGCCAGGGACTAGCGGGATGGGAGACCCAGTACTTC. This codes for CASSQGLAGWETQYF.

Ten or more counts support this clonotype. The J gene is TRBJ2-5, the V gene TRBV28; the D gene could be TRBD1 or TRBD2 (5 bases each). The length of the CDR3 is 14 residues. Germline values: CDR1 MDHEN, CDR2 SYDVKM. With 2 bases removed from V and 4 bases from J, the gap between germline ends came to 11 bases. CDR3 amino acids: CASSLEGKGETQYF. The CDR3 coding sequence is TGTGCCAGCAGTTTAGAGGGGAAAGGAGAGACCCAGTACTTC.

In regard to this clonotype: One base away lies a much larger clone, so this may be a sequencing read error. This CDR3 is missing its conserved last phenylalanine or tryptophan, likely due to a read error. This chain uses TRBV6-1 with TRBJ1-1; TRBD1 is a possible D gene (5 bases). The V gene lost 0 bases and the J gene lost 11 bases, with 19 bases spanning the gap. Germline CDR1 reads MNHNS; CDR2 reads SASEGT. The CDR3 consists of 15 residues. The CDR3 DNA sequence: TGTGCCAGCAGTGAAGCGAGGAGATTTGGGGGGTGGGCTTTCCTT. Translation gives CASSEARRFGGWAFL.

This clonotype was recorded at least ten times. V and J are TRBV20-1 and TRBJ1-2; D unclear. Trimming pared 3 bases from V and 3 bases from J, leaving 2 bases between. The germline V gene encodes CDR1 DFQATT and CDR2 SNEGSKA (reference sequence). CDR3 size: 10 residues. The CDR3 coding sequence is TGCAGTGCTAGGGACTATGGCTACACCTTC. Protein product: CSARDYGYTF.

The CDR3 DNA reads TGCGCCAGCAGCTCGGGACAGGGACTCGACGAGCAGTACTTC. This codes for CASSSGQGLDEQYF. V is TRBV5-1 and J is TRBJ2-7; 9 bases map to TRBD1. With 3 bases clipped from V and 5 bases from J, the junction kept 6 bases outside the gene matches. The CDR3 has 14 residues. Germline V gene sequence: CDR1 SGHRS, CDR2 YFSETQ.

This clonotype was counted ten times or more. This chain connects TRBV29-1 to TRBJ2-7, with D tentatively TRBD1 (5 bases). The CDR3 covers 13 residues. Germline V lookup: CDR1 SQVTM, CDR2 ANQGSEA. V lost 4 bases and J 2 bases, leaving 12 bases between the germline ends. For the CDR3, the DNA is TGCAGCGTTGTCGCAGGGAATACCTACGAGCAGTACTTC. As protein: CSVVAGNTYEQYF.

This clonotype was seen repeatedly, ten times or more. The chain carries TRBV6-1 and TRBJ2-7; perhaps D is TRBD1 or TRBD2 (5 bases each). This CDR3 has 12 residues. Germline loops: CDR1 MNHNS, CDR2 SASEGT. Trimming cost V 10 bases and J 0 bases, with 10 bases left between them. CDR3 sequence: CATGRSSYEQYF. As DNA, the CDR3 is TGTGCCACGGGACGCAGCTCCTACGAGCAGTACTTC.

This clonotype was seen many times. This sequence joins TRBV6-1 and TRBJ1-2, with 7 bases fitting TRBD1. With V trimmed by 3 bases and J by 4 bases, 8 bases remained unmatched. Looked up from germline, CDR1 is MNHNS and CDR2 is SASEGT. The CDR3 is 15 residues long. The CDR3 here is CASSDPTGFGYGYTF. CDR3 sequence (DNA): TGTGCCAGCAGTGACCCGACAGGGTTCGGCTATGGCTACACCTTC.

At least ten counts were recorded for this clonotype. The chain joins TRBV5-1 to TRBJ1-4; 9 bases match TRBD1. The CDR3 extends over 16 amino acids. Per the germline V gene, CDR1 is SGHRS and CDR2 is YFSETQ. With 1 base clipped from V and 7 bases from J, the junction kept 8 bases outside the gene matches. CDR3 sequence: CASSLPLGQGGEKLFF. The CDR3 DNA reads as TGCGCCAGCAGCTTGCCTCTGGGACAGGGAGGTGAAAAACTGTTTTTT.

This clonotype was counted ten times or more. The J gene is TRBJ1-6, the V gene TRBV3-1, with D possibly matching TRBD1 (5 bases). V shed 1 base and J shed 10 bases, with 14 bases lying between them. CDR1 is LGHDT and CDR2 is YNNKEL in the germline V gene (reference sequence). The CDR3 has 15 amino acids. Here the CDR3 DNA reads TGTGCCAGCAGCCAAGGGGTCAGGGAGGGCTCACCCCTCCACTTT. It specifies CASSQGVREGSPLHF.

This chain uses TRBV4-1 with TRBJ2-7; 10 nucleotides line up with TRBD2. Trimming at V came to 2 bases and at J to 6 bases, leaving 13 bases not matched to a gene. The CDR3 loop spans 17 amino acids. Germline CDR1 and CDR2: MGHRA and YSYEKL. The CDR3 nucleotides are TGCGCCAGCAGCCAACAAATGCTAGCGGGAGACAGGAGCGAGCAGTACTTC. The encoded protein is CASSQQMLAGDRSEQYF.

This chain uses TRBV30 with TRBJ1-5; TRBD1 matches 9 bases. Germline trimming cut 2 bases from V and 4 bases from J; bases unmatched to any gene: 3. Germline values: CDR1 GTSNPN, CDR2 SVGIG (reference sequence). The CDR3 loop spans 14 amino acids. The chain's CDR3 is CAWSLGQGNQPQHF. The CDR3 DNA is TGTGCCTGGAGTTTAGGACAGGGGAATCAGCCCCAGCATTTT.